Below are 29 T cell receptor beta chains sequenced from a single sample in a study of blood T cell repertoires in COVID-19. TCRdb keeps only in-frame clones here, not all; method: immunoSEQ multiplex PCR. The sample has about 270,000 clones, about 90% seen once. Sequencing input: peripheral blood. The receptor source for this set is a woman aged 30 to 39 with COVID-19, enrolled during active disease.

The chain recombines TRBV7-8 with TRBJ1-1, with D uncertain. Trimming removed 2 bases from V and 1 base from J, with 8 bases in between. The germline gives CDR1 SGHVS, CDR2 FQNEAQ. The CDR3 has 14 amino acids. The CDR3 spells CASSLISGNTEAFF. The CDR3 coding sequence is TGTGCCAGCAGCTTAATTTCCGGGAACACTGAAGCTTTCTTT.

This clone was detected only once. The chain employs TRBV27 and TRBJ1-2; 7 bases line up with TRBD1. V dropped 6 bases and J dropped 2; count of bases not matched to a gene: 6. The germline gives CDR1 MNHEY, CDR2 SMNVEV (reference sequence). CDR3 length: 14 amino acids. CDR3 residues: CASRQDRLNYGYTF. In DNA form, the CDR3 reads TGTGCCAGCAGACAGGACAGGTTAAACTATGGCTACACCTTC.

This clone was recorded a few times. The chain recombines TRBV19 with TRBJ1-5; the D gene is possibly TRBD1 (6 bases). The CDR3 sequence is 15 residues long. CDR1 and CDR2 from the germline V gene are LNHDA and SQIVND (reference sequence). Trimming left V 5 bases short and J 4 bases short, with 15 bases between. The CDR3 here is CASSLRDTENQPQHF. The CDR3, as DNA: TGTGCCAGTAGTCTCCGGGACACGGAGAATCAGCCCCAGCATTTT.

The chain joins TRBV25-1 to TRBJ2-1; D is perhaps TRBD2 (7 bases). This CDR3 region has 16 residues. The germline V gene has CDR1 MGHDK and CDR2 SYGVNS. V lost 2 bases and J lost 6, with 17 bases in between. The CDR3 loop reads CASSERMGGLLNEQFF. In DNA form, the CDR3 reads TGTGCCAGCAGTGAACGAATGGGGGGGCTTCTCAATGAGCAGTTCTTC.

The V call is TRBV5-1, the J call TRBJ2-7; 10 bases agree with TRBD2. This CDR3 is 16 amino acids long. V trimming: 4 bases; J trimming: 4 bases; junction bases outside the gene matches: 11. Germline assignment: CDR1 SGHRS and CDR2 YFSETQ. This CDR3 reads CASSPSGASGGYEQYF. The CDR3 DNA reads as TGCGCCAGCAGCCCGTCGGGGGCTAGCGGGGGTTACGAGCAGTACTTC.

This chain links TRBV4-1 with TRBJ2-5; 9 bases fit TRBD2. CDR3 length: 16 residues. The V gene end was trimmed by 1 base and the J gene end by 1 base; junction bases not matched to a gene: 4. Germline V gene sequence: CDR1 MGHRA, CDR2 YSYEKL. CDR3 amino acids: CASSQGTAGGQETQYF. DNA of the CDR3: TGCGCCAGCAGCCAAGGTACAGCGGGGGGCCAAGAGACCCAGTACTTC.

The chain couples TRBV5-5 to TRBJ2-1, with TRBD1 identical over 9 bases. The trim removed 6 bases at V and 4 bases at J, leaving 8 bases unmatched. The CDR3 extends over 15 amino acids. In germline, CDR1 is SGHKS, CDR2 YYEKEE (reference sequence). CDR3 nucleotides: TGTGCCAGCAACACGGGGACAGGGTCTTACAATGAGCAGTTCTTC. Amino acids: CASNTGTGSYNEQFF.

The V gene is TRBV19, the J gene TRBJ1-5, with TRBD1 matching 7 bases. The CDR3 has 14 residues. J gave up 4 bases and V 4 bases, and 4 bases lay outside the gene matches. Germline loops: CDR1 LNHDA, CDR2 SQIVND (reference sequence). CDR3 in amino acids: CASSNTGVNQPQHF. In DNA, the CDR3 is TGTGCCAGTAGTAATACAGGGGTAAATCAGCCCCAGCATTTT.

This clone is a singleton in its sample. The chain joins TRBV4-1 to TRBJ2-5; TRBD2 is a possible D gene (6 bases). Germline V CDR1 and CDR2: MGHRA, YSYEKL. Trimming removed 1 base at V and 5 bases at J, with 17 bases between. The CDR3 length is 16 residues. The CDR3 protein is CASSQGPPRAGETQYF. In DNA, the CDR3 is TGCGCCAGCAGCCAAGGCCCTCCGAGGGCGGGGGAGACCCAGTACTTC.

The rearrangement uses TRBV21-1 and TRBJ2-1; no check of the table's D call, TRBD1, against the DNA was made. TRBV21-1 constitutes a pseudogene. There are 17 residues in the CDR3. CDR3 coding DNA: TGTGCCAGCAGCAAATGGGGCGGGACAGGGATAACCAATGAGCAGTTCTTC. Translation gives CASSKWGGTGITNEQFF.

The chain employs TRBV19 and TRBJ2-7; 9 nucleotides line up with TRBD1. The CDR3 has 15 residues. Trimming took 4 bases from V and 3 from J; bases not matched to a gene: 7. In germline, CDR1 is LNHDA, CDR2 SQIVND (reference sequence). Here the CDR3 reads CASSTPGQGYYEQYF. The CDR3 DNA reads as TGTGCCAGTAGTACCCCGGGACAGGGATACTACGAGCAGTACTTC.

This clone was counted once. The chain uses TRBV6-5 and TRBJ2-7; TRBD2 might be the D (5 bases). From germline, CDR1 is MNHEY and CDR2 SVGAGI. V lost 9 bases to trimming and J lost 4 bases, with 10 bases between them. This CDR3 is built from 11 residues. CDR3 residues: CASSVGYEQYF. Here the CDR3 DNA reads TGTGCCAGTAGCGTGGGGTACGAGCAGTACTTC.

This clone was picked up a small number of times. The CDR3 reads CASSGQGIYEQYF. The CDR3 bases are TGTGCCAGCTCGGGACAGGGTATCTACGAGCAGTACTTC. The V and J genes are TRBV18 and TRBJ2-7, with TRBD1 matching over 9 bases. The CDR3 is made up of 13 amino acids. Trimming took 6 bases from V and 3 from J; bases not matched to a gene: 3. CDR1 KGHSH and CDR2 LQKENI come from the germline V gene.

The chain uses TRBV30 and TRBJ1-1; perhaps TRBD1 as D (6 bases). Deletions cut 3 bases from V and 4 bases from J, with 12 bases between. Per germline, CDR1 GTSNPN and CDR2 SVGIG (reference sequence). The CDR3 has 13 amino acids. For the CDR3, the DNA is TGTGCCTGGAGCGTAGGGGGGGCCACTGAAGCTTTCTTT. It codes for CAWSVGGATEAFF.

The V and J genes are TRBV6-6 and TRBJ2-5; tentatively, D is TRBD1 (6 bases). Per the germline V gene, CDR1 is MNHNY and CDR2 is SVGAGI (reference sequence). The CDR3 runs to 16 residues. V lost 7 bases to trimming and J lost 5 bases, with 23 bases between them. In DNA form, the CDR3 reads TGTGCCAGCAATTTAATCGGGACATCCGAGGGGGAGACCCAGTACTTC. Translating gives CASNLIGTSEGETQYF.

This clone appeared once. The rearrangement uses TRBV4-1 and TRBJ2-7; D gene ambiguous. Trimming pared 1 base from V and 2 bases from J, leaving 6 bases between. This CDR3 comprises 13 residues. Germline CDR1 and CDR2: MGHRA and YSYEKL. CDR3 sequence reads: CASSQVRTYEQYF. The CDR3 DNA follows: TGCGCCAGCAGCCAAGTCAGGACCTACGAGCAGTACTTC.

The genes are TRBV27 and TRBJ2-2, with D unclear. Trimming removed 5 bases from V and 7 bases from J, with 5 bases in between. CDR3 length equals 11 residues. Germline V gives CDR1 MNHEY, CDR2 SMNVEV (reference sequence). The CDR3 protein is CASSKSGELFF. CDR3 nucleotides: TGTGCCAGCAGTAAGAGCGGGGAGCTGTTTTTT.

V usage is TRBV5-5 and J usage is TRBJ1-1; perhaps TRBD1 as D (5 bases). The CDR3 has 17 amino acids. CDR1 is SGHKS and CDR2 is YYEKEE in the germline V gene (reference sequence). Trimming removed 3 bases at V and 0 bases at J, with 18 bases between. The CDR3 bases are TGTGCCAGCAGCTCGATGGTTATGGGGACTTTGAACACTGAAGCTTTCTTT. Its protein product is CASSSMVMGTLNTEAFF.

This clone was seen only a few times. The V and J genes are TRBV10-2 and TRBJ1-5, with TRBD1 matching 7 bases. This CDR3 region has 12 residues. The V and J ends lost 8 bases and 5 bases, in that order; junction bases with no gene match: 3. The germline gives CDR1 WSHSY, CDR2 SAAADI. The CDR3 DNA follows: TGCGCCAGCGGTACAGGGGATCAGCCCCAGCATTTT. This sequence encodes CASGTGDQPQHF.

The count of this clone is one. J is TRBJ1-2 and V is TRBV2; no clear D. The CDR3 consists of 13 residues. Germline V gives CDR1 SNHLY, CDR2 FYNNEI. Trimming took off 2 bases at V and 2 bases at J, with 6 bases between the two ends. Here the CDR3 DNA reads TGTGCCAGCAGTGAAACGGTAAACTATGGCTACACCTTC. This translates into CASSETVNYGYTF.

This sequence joins TRBV2 and TRBJ2-7; a possible D gene is TRBD1 (6 bases). The CDR3 has 13 residues. Deletions cut 7 bases from V and 3 bases from J, with 13 bases between. CDR1 is SNHLY and CDR2 is FYNNEI in the germline V gene. The CDR3 DNA reads TGTGCCAGCATTCCGACAGGCCTCTACGAGCAGTACTTC. This translates into CASIPTGLYEQYF.

The chain has TRBV9 and TRBJ1-3; D perhaps matches TRBD1 (6 bases). V was cut by 0 bases and J by 0 bases, with 10 bases left in between. The germline gives CDR1 SGDLS, CDR2 YYNGEE. The length of the CDR3 is 16 residues. For the CDR3, the DNA is TGTGCCAGCAGCGTAGACAGGGCCCTCTCTGGAAACACCATATATTTT. Its protein product is CASSVDRALSGNTIYF.

The chain links TRBV19 to TRBJ1-1, with 7 bases that match TRBD1. The CDR3 extends over 13 amino acids. Germline lookup yields CDR1 LNHDA and CDR2 SQIVND (reference sequence). J gave up 3 bases and V 6 bases, and 4 bases lay outside the gene matches. CDR3 protein: CASRRDRYTEAFF. CDR3 DNA sequence: TGTGCCAGTAGACGGGACAGATACACTGAAGCTTTCTTT.

This rearrangement joins TRBV7-2 to TRBJ2-1; 8 bases agree with TRBD2. The CDR3 length is 17 residues. Per the germline V gene, CDR1 is SGHTA and CDR2 is FQGNSA. The V gene end was trimmed by 2 bases and the J gene end by 0 bases; junction bases not matched to a gene: 6. The CDR3 DNA follows: TGTGCCAGCAGCTTACCCGCGGGGGGTAGCTCCTACAATGAGCAGTTCTTC. Its protein product is CASSLPAGGSSYNEQFF.

This chain connects TRBV30 to TRBJ2-3; 13 bases fit TRBD2. The trim removed 5 bases at V and 2 bases at J, leaving 1 base unmatched. Germline assignment: CDR1 GTSNPN and CDR2 SVGIG (reference sequence). This CDR3 region has 14 residues. CDR3 nucleotides: TGTGCCTGGGGGACTAGCGGGGTCACAGATACGCAGTATTTT. Residues: CAWGTSGVTDTQYF.

Here the CDR3 reads CASSLVPNTEAFF. The CDR3 DNA reads TGTGCCAGCAGCCTCGTTCCGAACACTGAAGCTTTCTTT. This sequence joins TRBV6-6 and TRBJ1-1; D gene unclear. V was pared by 6 bases and J by 1 base, with 9 bases between. The CDR3 runs to 13 residues. Germline assignment: CDR1 MNHNY and CDR2 SVGAGI (reference sequence).

The rearrangement uses TRBV5-1 and TRBJ2-3; D uncertain. Trimming left V 3 bases short and J 4 bases short, with 6 bases between. The CDR3 has 12 amino acids. CDR1 SGHRS and CDR2 YFSETQ come from the germline V gene. Here the CDR3 reads CASSSTSDTQYF. The CDR3 region has the DNA TGCGCCAGCAGCTCCACTTCAGATACGCAGTATTTT.

The chain couples TRBV5-5 to TRBJ2-7; TRBD1 agrees at 7 bases. Germline assignment: CDR1 SGHKS and CDR2 YYEKEE (reference sequence). The CDR3 covers 15 residues. V shed 0 bases, J shed 2 bases, and the junction held 5 bases outside the gene matches. The CDR3: CASSLELGQAYEQYF. The CDR3 DNA reads as TGTGCCAGCAGCTTGGAGCTAGGACAGGCCTACGAGCAGTACTTC.

This sequence joins TRBV6-5 and TRBJ1-1, with TRBD1 matching 8 bases. The CDR3 runs 16 residues. Germline CDR1 and CDR2: MNHEY and SVGAGI. V lost 4 bases and J lost 6; bases outside the gene matches: 13. This CDR3 reads CASSSTGVLGNPEAFF. Here the CDR3 DNA reads TGTGCCAGCAGTTCGACAGGGGTCCTTGGTAACCCTGAAGCTTTCTTT.